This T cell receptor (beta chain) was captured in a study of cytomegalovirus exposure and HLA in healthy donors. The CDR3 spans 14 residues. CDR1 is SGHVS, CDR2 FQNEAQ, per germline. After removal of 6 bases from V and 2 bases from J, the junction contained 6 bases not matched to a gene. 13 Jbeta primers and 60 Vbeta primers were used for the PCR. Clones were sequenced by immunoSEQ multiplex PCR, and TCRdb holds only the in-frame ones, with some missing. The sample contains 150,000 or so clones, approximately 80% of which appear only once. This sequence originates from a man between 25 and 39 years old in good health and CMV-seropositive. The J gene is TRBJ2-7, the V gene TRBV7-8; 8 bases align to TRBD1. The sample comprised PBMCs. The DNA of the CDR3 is TGTGCCAGCAGTCTCGGACAGGGAGCCTACGAGCAGTACTTC. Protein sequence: CASSLGQGAYEQYF.